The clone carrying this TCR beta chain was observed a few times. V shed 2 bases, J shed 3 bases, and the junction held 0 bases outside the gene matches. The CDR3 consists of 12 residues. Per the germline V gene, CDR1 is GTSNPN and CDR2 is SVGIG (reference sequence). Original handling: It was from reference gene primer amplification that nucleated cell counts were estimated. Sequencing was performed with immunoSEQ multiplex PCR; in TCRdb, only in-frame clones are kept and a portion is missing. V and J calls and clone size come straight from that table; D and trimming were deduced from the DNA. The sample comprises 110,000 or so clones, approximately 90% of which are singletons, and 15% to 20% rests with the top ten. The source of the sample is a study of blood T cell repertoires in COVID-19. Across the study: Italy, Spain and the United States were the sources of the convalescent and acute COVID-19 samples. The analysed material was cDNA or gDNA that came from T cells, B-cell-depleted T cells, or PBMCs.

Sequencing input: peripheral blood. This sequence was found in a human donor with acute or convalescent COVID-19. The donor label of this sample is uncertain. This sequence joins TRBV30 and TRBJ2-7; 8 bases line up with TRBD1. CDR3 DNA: TGTGCCTGGAGTACAGGGGGCTACGAGCAGTACTTC. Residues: CAWSTGGYEQYF.